This T cell receptor (beta chain) was captured by sequencing in a study of cytomegalovirus exposure and HLA in healthy donors. Broader study findings: Common viral pathogens (according to a later analysis) appeared linked to several of the most significant clusters. For most TCR beta V segments, an earlier analysis put the productive rate at about 87% or about 30% of the time. CMV serostatus was the sole immune exposure information available.

The CDR3 length is 11 residues. Germline CDR1 is SGHTA and CDR2 is FQGTGA. Trimming took 5 bases from V and 9 from J, leaving 8 bases between them. The PCR made use of 60 Vbeta and 13 Jbeta primers. The protocol was immunoSEQ multiplex PCR, while the TCRdb copy is restricted to in-frame clones and leaves out a portion. There are about 120,000 clones in the sample; around 80% occur only once, and 2% to 2.5% lies in the top ten. Worth noting for this clone: Its target is unknown.

The chain joins TRBV7-3 to TRBJ2-1; D gene ambiguous. This receptor was obtained from a man aged 18 to 29 in good health and CMV-seronegative. Sequencing was done on a sample of PBMCs. CDR3 DNA sequence: TGTGCCAGCAGCCTAGGTTGTGAGCAGTTCTTC. Translated, it gives CASSLGCEQFF.